This T cell receptor beta chain emerged from a study of CD8 T cells in ankylosing spondylitis. Study-wide findings and caveats: Ankylosing spondylitis blood appeared to carry a characteristic TCR beta motif of several highly homologous variants.

Trimming pared 4 bases from V and 1 base from J, leaving 15 bases between. The germline V gene has CDR1 SNHLY and CDR2 FYNNEI. The CDR3 extends over 16 amino acids. As for this clonotype: The antigen remains undetermined.

One entry per CDR3 protein, called by TCRdb with MiXCR from the 5' RACE reads. This sample has about 220,000 distinct CDR3 sequences; 18% occur once, and the top ten carry about 42%. The clonotype comes from a male donor with ankylosing spondylitis. Material for sequencing was blood, either unsorted or a sorted T cell fraction (not recorded which). The genes are TRBV2 and TRBJ2-3; D gene ambiguous. CDR3 loop: CASSVVWVEGTDTQYF. The CDR3 DNA follows: TGTGCCAGCAGTGTGGTCTGGGTGGAAGGCACAGATACGCAGTATTTT.